Included here is one T cell receptor beta chain sequence, with context. CDR1 and CDR2 (germline): LGHNA, YSLEER. Trimming shortened V by 1 base and J by 5 bases, and 9 bases separated the two germline ends. This CDR3 is built from 13 residues. This record belongs to a study of shared clonotypes between healthy human individuals. CD8 cells classed as naive were CD45RO-negative and positively selected for CCR7, excluding terminally differentiated effector memory CD45RA+ cells. Repertoires were generated with immunoSEQ multiplex PCR, while TCRdb's copy carries only in-frame clones and drops some. Among just over 2,000,000 clones listed, just under 95% were seen once.

V is TRBV4-3 and J is TRBJ2-7; no clear D. Input material: naive CD8+ T cells sorted from blood. This TCR came from a man between 18 and 29 years old in good health. The CDR3 here is CASSQGGTDEQYF. CDR3 nucleotides: TGCGCCAGCAGCCAAGGGGGAACCGACGAGCAGTACTTC.